Presented here are 7 T cell receptor beta chains from one specimen sequenced in a study of response to subunit inactivated influenza vaccine. TCRdb re-called the RT-PCR reads with MiXCR, one entry per CDR3 protein. The table includes about 580,000 distinct CDR3 sequences, 13% to 15% detected once. Specimen: PBMCs from blood, collected 11 to 12 days after vaccination. The receptors here all came from a man between 50 and 59 years old who received an inactivated influenza vaccine.

The CDR3 sequence is CASSKDRGLYNEQFF. In DNA, the CDR3 is TGTGCCAGCAGCAAAGACAGGGGATTATACAATGAGCAGTTCTTC. This chain joins TRBV12-3 or TRBV12-4 and TRBJ2-1, with 8 nucleotides matching TRBD1. The CDR3 sequence is 15 residues long. The V and J ends lost 6 bases and 4 bases, in that order; junction bases with no gene match: 8.

This clonotype showed up just a few times. The rearrangement uses TRBV4-2 and TRBJ2-7, with a weak D call TRBD1 (6 bases). The CDR3 runs 13 residues. Germline CDR1 is LGHNA and CDR2 is YNFKEQ. Deletions cut 2 bases from V and 2 bases from J, with 7 bases between. CDR3 region: CASSQRTAYEQYF. In DNA form, the CDR3 reads TGTGCCAGCAGCCAACGGACAGCCTACGAGCAGTACTTC.

This clonotype has only a few counts. This chain connects TRBV7-2 to TRBJ2-7; D gene uncertain. V was shortened by 5 bases and J by 0 bases, with 11 bases between the two germline ends. Germline CDR1 and CDR2: SGHTA and FQGNSA. The CDR3 consists of 14 residues. The CDR3 protein is CASSVRYSSYEQYF. The DNA of the CDR3 is TGTGCCAGCAGCGTCAGGTATAGCTCCTACGAGCAGTACTTC.

A few counts support this clonotype. The chain is built from TRBV15 and TRBJ2-1, with D unresolved. CDR3 size: 14 residues. Germline loops: CDR1 LNHNV, CDR2 YYDKDF (reference sequence). V was shortened by 5 bases and J by 10 bases, with 18 bases between the two germline ends. DNA for the CDR3: TGTGCCACCAGCTCCACGTTGGTGAACCGGGAGCAGTTCTTC. Encoded protein: CATSSTLVNREQFF. The full variable domain, with the rest looked up from reference TRBV15 and TRBJ2-1, is DAMVIQNPRYQVTQFGKPVTLSCSQTLNHNVMYWYQQKSSQAPKLLFHYYDKDFNNEADTPDNFQSRRPNTSFCFLDIRSPGLGDTAMYLCATSSTLVNREQFFGPGTRLTVL.

This clonotype appeared a few times. The genes are TRBV5-1 and TRBJ2-3, with a possible D match to TRBD1 (5 bases). V was trimmed by 0 bases and J by 7 bases, leaving 9 bases between them. The CDR3 runs 13 residues. In germline, CDR1 is SGHRS, CDR2 YFSETQ. In DNA form, the CDR3 reads TGCGCCAGCAGCTTGGGAGACAGAAATACGCAGTATTTT. Its protein product is CASSLGDRNTQYF.

This clonotype was seen more than once but under ten times. This chain connects TRBV6-1 to TRBJ1-5; 9 bases fit TRBD1. This CDR3 spans 16 amino acids. J lost 5 bases, V lost 6 bases, and 11 bases had no gene match. The germline gives CDR1 MNHNS, CDR2 SASEGT. The DNA for the CDR3 is TGTGCCAGCAGATCCTATGGGACAGGGACGGATCAGCCCCAGCATTTT. This gives the protein CASRSYGTGTDQPQHF.

The CDR3, as DNA: TGCAGTGCTCGGCTAGCGGGGGGGGCAGGCACGCAGTATTTT. Protein product: CSARLAGGAGTQYF. The chain links TRBV20-1 to TRBJ2-3, with 12 bases matching TRBD2. Per germline, CDR1 DFQATT and CDR2 SNEGSKA (reference sequence). The V and J ends lost 5 bases and 9 bases, in that order; junction bases with no gene match: 9. The CDR3 consists of 14 residues.